One sample yielded the 27 T cell receptor beta chains listed below, sequenced in a study of OX40 agonist ivuxolimab in advanced cancers. The repertoire was sequenced with immunoSEQ multiplex PCR; TCRdb's copy has only in-frame clones and lacks some. This table has approximately 40,000 clones, 82% appearing once. Sample: CD4+ or CD8+ T cells sorted from blood, taken in a trial of the OX40 agonist ivuxolimab. The receptors stem from an adult with an advanced solid tumor such as melanoma, head and neck, liver or kidney cancer.

The rearrangement links TRBV6-1 to TRBJ2-7; 9 bases match TRBD1. V lost 6 bases, J lost 5 bases, and 11 bases stayed unmatched. CDR1 and CDR2 from the germline V gene are MNHNS and SASEGT. This CDR3 is built from 15 residues. CDR3 protein: CASSSQQGAWNEQYF. The CDR3 bases are TGTGCCAGCAGCTCACAACAGGGGGCGTGGAACGAGCAGTACTTC.

This sequence joins TRBV7-9 and TRBJ1-3; D unclear. CDR3 size: 13 residues. CDR1 and CDR2 from the germline V gene are SEHNR and FQNEAQ (reference sequence). V was clipped by 11 bases and J by 1 base, with 12 bases between them. This CDR3 is CADAGSSGNTIYF. The CDR3 DNA reads as TGTGCCGATGCGGGTTCATCTGGAAACACCATATATTTT.

The CDR3 region has the DNA TGTGCCAGCAGTTTATACGCCCGAGGGACCTATGGCTACACCTTC. Amino acid sequence: CASSLYARGTYGYTF. The genes are TRBV27 and TRBJ1-2, with a tentative D call TRBD1 (5 bases). V gave up 1 base and J gave up 4 bases, with 13 bases separating them. This CDR3 is built from 15 residues. CDR1 and CDR2 from the germline V gene are MNHEY and SMNVEV (reference sequence).

The gene calls are TRBV30 and TRBJ1-5, with no clear D. V lost 2 bases and J 2 bases, leaving 13 bases between the germline ends. The CDR3 length is 15 residues. The germline V gene has CDR1 GTSNPN and CDR2 SVGIG (reference sequence). CDR3 nucleotides: TGTGCCTGGAGTTCTGGGGTTCTGGGCAATCAGCCCCAGCATTTT. Amino acid sequence: CAWSSGVLGNQPQHF.

This sequence joins TRBV9 and TRBJ2-3, with D perhaps matching TRBD1 (5 bases). Germline CDR1 is SGDLS and CDR2 is YYNGEE. Trimming stripped 3 bases from V and 14 bases from J, with 16 bases between. The CDR3 contains 12 residues. The CDR3 region is CASSGEGVVRYF. DNA for the CDR3: TGTGCCAGCAGCGGGGAAGGGGTAGTTCGGTATTTT.

The chain couples TRBV7-8 to TRBJ1-1; D unclear. This CDR3 contains 15 residues. The germline gives CDR1 SGHVS, CDR2 FQNEAQ. Trimming left V 0 bases short and J 1 base short, with 9 bases between. The chain's CDR3 is CASSLALTRNTEAFF. CDR3 sequence (DNA): TGTGCCAGCAGCTTAGCGTTGACACGGAACACTGAAGCTTTCTTT. The whole variable domain, filled in from reference TRBV7-8 and TRBJ1-1, reads GAGVSQSPRYKVAKRGQDVALRCDPISGHVSLFWYQQALGQGPEFLTYFQNEAQLDKSGLPSDRFFAERPEGSVSTLKIQRTQQEDSAVYLCASSLALTRNTEAFFGQGTRLTVV.

As for this clone: A junction end diverges from the germline sequence, so it may reflect a read error. The gene calls are TRBV4-3 and TRBJ1-2, with a possible D match to TRBD1 (6 bases). This CDR3 is built from 16 residues. From germline, CDR1 is LGHNA and CDR2 YSLEER. This CDR3 is CTSSQEGVRDGYGYTF. As DNA, the CDR3 is TGCACCAGCAGCCAAGAGGGGGTCAGGGATGGCTATGGCTACACCTTC.

V is TRBV5-1 and J is TRBJ2-7; 8 bases match TRBD1. Looked up from germline, CDR1 is SGHRS and CDR2 is YFSETQ. The length of the CDR3 is 15 residues. With V trimmed by 4 bases and J by 0 bases, 6 bases remained unmatched. The CDR3 DNA sequence: TGCGCCAGCAGCACCCGACAGGGGAGCTCCTACGAGCAGTACTTC. Encoded protein: CASSTRQGSSYEQYF.

This sequence joins TRBV7-8 and TRBJ1-1; D is unresolved. Germline-derived CDR1 and CDR2 are SGHVS and FQNEAQ. The CDR3 runs 14 residues. Trimming removed 6 bases from V and 5 bases from J, with 16 bases in between. The CDR3 DNA sequence: TGTGCCAGCAGTTATACTCCGGGAGGGACTGAAGCTTTCTTT. It is translated as CASSYTPGGTEAFF.

This clone was seen just once. J is TRBJ2-2 and V is TRBV9; D remains unclear. The V gene lost 4 bases and the J gene lost 3 bases, with 4 bases spanning the gap. The CDR3 contains 12 residues. From germline, CDR1 is SGDLS and CDR2 YYNGEE. The CDR3 loop is CASSPYTGELFF. In DNA, the CDR3 is TGTGCCAGCAGCCCCTACACCGGGGAGCTGTTTTTT.

V is TRBV10-3 and J is TRBJ1-1; 9 bases agree with TRBD1. Germline V gene lookup returns CDR1 ENHRY and CDR2 SYGVKD. The trim removed 0 bases at V and 5 bases at J, leaving 10 bases unmatched. The CDR3 covers 17 residues. CDR3 bases: TGTGCCATCAGTGAGTCGACAGGGGGGGTGCGGGGAACTGAAGCTTTCTTT. Its translation is CAISESTGGVRGTEAFF.

The V gene is TRBV7-9, the J gene TRBJ2-5, with 8 bases lining up with TRBD2. The J call may be mistaken, given a closer DNA end match to TRBJ2-7. CDR3 size: 16 residues. Germline V gives CDR1 SEHNR, CDR2 FQNEAQ (reference sequence). The CDR3 sequence: CASSLEGARLAGEQYF. The CDR3 DNA reads as TGTGCCAGCAGCTTAGAAGGTGCGCGGCTAGCGGGCGAGCAGTACTTC.

The chain employs TRBV7-8 and TRBJ2-1; perhaps TRBD2 as D (6 bases). The CDR3 loop spans 15 amino acids. The V gene's germline CDR1 is SGHVS and CDR2 FQNEAQ. The V end lost 5 bases, the J end lost 1 base, and 12 bases lay between the germline ends. CDR3 DNA sequence: TGTGCCAGCAGCCGTTCCGGGACTTCCTACAATGAGCAGTTCTTC. Encoded protein: CASSRSGTSYNEQFF.

This sequence joins TRBV5-6 and TRBJ2-7; 9 nucleotides match TRBD1. Germline CDR1 is SGHDT and CDR2 is YYEEEE. V lost 5 bases, J lost 2 bases, and 14 bases stayed unmatched. The CDR3 is 17 amino acids. CDR3 region: CASSSGTGTPITYEQYF. As DNA, the CDR3 is TGTGCCAGCAGTTCCGGGACAGGGACACCAATTACCTACGAGCAGTACTTC.

The rearrangement uses TRBV11-2 and TRBJ1-1; no definite D call. CDR1 is SGHAT, CDR2 FQNNGV, per germline. V lost 6 bases, J lost 0 bases, and 8 bases lay in between. This CDR3 comprises 13 residues. The DNA for the CDR3 is TGTGCCAGCAGTTTTAGATTGAACACTGAAGCTTTCTTT. It is translated as CASSFRLNTEAFF. Full variable domain (remainder filled in from reference TRBV11-2 and TRBJ1-1): EAGVAQSPRYKIIEKRQSVAFWCNPISGHATLYWYQQILGQGPKLLIQFQNNGVVDDSQLPKDRFSAERLKGVDSTLKIQPAKLEDSAVYLCASSFRLNTEAFFGQGTRLTVV.

J is TRBJ2-7 and V is TRBV21-1. TRBV21-1 has pseudogene status. This CDR3 region has 12 residues. DNA for the CDR3: TGTGCCAGCAGCACCAGTAGAGACGAGCAGTACTTC. This codes for CASSTSRDEQYF.

This sequence joins TRBV5-4 and TRBJ1-2; D is uncertain. CDR1 and CDR2 (germline): SGHNT, YYREEE (reference sequence). There are 14 residues in the CDR3. Trimming pared 4 bases from V and 1 base from J, leaving 11 bases between. The CDR3 region has the DNA TGTGCCAGCAGCCCCAGGCAGGTTAACTATGGCTACACCTTC. It translates to CASSPRQVNYGYTF.

The gene calls are TRBV5-6 and TRBJ1-3, with 10 bases aligning to TRBD1. Unmatched junction bases numbered 7, after V lost 4 bases and J lost 3 bases. CDR1 is SGHDT and CDR2 is YYEEEE in the germline V gene. CDR3 length: 16 residues. CDR3 protein: CASSPDRGLFGNTIYF. The CDR3 coding sequence is TGTGCCAGCAGCCCCGACAGGGGGCTTTTTGGAAACACCATATATTTT. Based on the CDR3 plus reference TRBV5-6 and TRBJ1-3, the full variable domain is DAGVTQSPTHLIKTRGQQVTLRCSPKSGHDTVSWYQQALGQGPQFIFQYYEEEERQRGNFPDRFSGHQFPNYSSELNVNALLLGDSALYLCASSPDRGLFGNTIYFGEGSWLTVV.

This sequence joins TRBV4-2 and TRBJ2-4; weak D call: TRBD1 (7 bases). Germline values: CDR1 LGHNA, CDR2 YNFKEQ. V was pared by 1 base and J by 2 bases, with 15 bases between. The CDR3 consists of 17 residues. The DNA for the CDR3 is TGTGCCAGCAGCCAAGGGGTCAGGGGGGCGTCCAAAAACATTCAGTACTTC. Its protein product is CASSQGVRGASKNIQYF.

This clone was found a few times. The chain carries TRBV6-5 and TRBJ2-1, with D hard to call. Germline-derived CDR1 and CDR2 are MNHEY and SVGAGI. CDR3 length: 16 amino acids. V was clipped by 0 bases and J by 0 bases, with 9 bases between them. CDR3 bases: TGTGCCAGCAGTTACTCGAACACCTACTCCTACAATGAGCAGTTCTTC. Encoded protein: CASSYSNTYSYNEQFF.

This clone was picked up a small number of times. The genes are TRBV10-2 and TRBJ2-1; tentative D call: TRBD2 (6 bases). V was pared by 2 bases and J by 9 bases, with 14 bases between. CDR1 and CDR2 from the germline V gene are WSHSY and SAAADI. The CDR3 contains 14 residues. CDR3: CASSERPSVLEQFF. DNA of the CDR3: TGCGCCAGCAGTGAGAGGCCTAGCGTGCTTGAGCAGTTCTTC.

The chain joins TRBV18 to TRBJ2-5; maybe TRBD2 (6 bases). Germline CDR1 reads KGHSH; CDR2 reads LQKENI. There are 16 residues in the CDR3. The V end was cut by 4 bases, the J end by 5 bases, with 20 bases between. CDR3 nucleotides: TGTGCCAGCTCACTAACCATAGCGGCATTTGGGGAGACCCAGTACTTC. As protein: CASSLTIAAFGETQYF.

This clone appeared a single time. Here the CDR3 DNA reads TGCGCCAGCAGCTTGGAGAGGGGTTCACCCCTCCACTTT. Protein product: CASSLERGSPLHF. J is TRBJ1-6 and V is TRBV5-1, with D possibly being TRBD1 (5 bases). Germline CDR1 and CDR2: SGHRS and YFSETQ. The CDR3 sequence is 13 residues long. Trimming removed 0 bases at V and 9 bases at J, with 7 bases between.

The chain joins TRBV2 to TRBJ2-3; the D call may be TRBD1 or TRBD2 (6 bases each). The CDR3 loop spans 15 amino acids. Germline CDR1 reads SNHLY; CDR2 reads FYNNEI. Deletions cut 6 bases from V and 7 bases from J, with 20 bases between. The CDR3 protein is CASRSGTHGGHTQYF. The CDR3 DNA follows: TGTGCCAGCAGGTCCGGGACTCATGGGGGGCATACGCAGTATTTT.

The V call is TRBV7-9, the J call TRBJ2-3, with D possibly being TRBD2 (6 bases). This CDR3 has 11 amino acids. Between the trimmed V and J ends, which lost 4 bases and 10 bases, there was a span of 9 bases. Germline CDR1 reads SEHNR; CDR2 reads FQNEAQ (reference sequence). This CDR3 reads CASSWREAQYF. Written as DNA, the CDR3 is TGTGCCAGCAGCTGGAGGGAAGCGCAGTATTTT.

This sequence joins TRBV18 and TRBJ1-5, with D uncertain. This CDR3 is built from 14 residues. V lost 5 bases and J lost 5, with 13 bases in between. Germline V gene lookup returns CDR1 KGHSH and CDR2 LQKENI. CDR3 sequence reads: CASSRDGRDQPQHF. Here the CDR3 DNA reads TGTGCCAGCTCAAGAGACGGCCGGGATCAGCCCCAGCATTTT.

This clone was seen a single time. The chain is built from TRBV18 and TRBJ2-7; 7 bases are shared with TRBD1. The CDR3 covers 14 residues. The V gene's germline CDR1 is KGHSH and CDR2 LQKENI. Losses at the gene ends were 3 bases for V and 1 base for J; bases not matched to a gene: 3. The CDR3 bases are TGTGCCAGCTCACCCCGGGACAGATCCTACGAGCAGTACTTC. Translation: CASSPRDRSYEQYF.